This T cell receptor beta chain originates from a study of T cell responses to AZD1222 COVID-19 vaccine (dated by TCRdb to 2020 to 2022). Regarding the research as a whole: A total of approximately 240 trial participants underwent TCR sequencing, of whom 200 to 220 had received two doses of AZD1222 and about 25 had received two doses of the MenACWY control vaccine. Trial participants were enrolled by age into 18-55, 56-69 and 70-plus year subgroups, with roughly 160, 29 and 62 TCR-sequenced participants respectively.

Study-level results and caveats: Reportedly, almost half of the unique spike-specific TCRs recognized epitopes lying outside the regions that are mutated in the B.1.351 and B.1.1.7 variants. The 56-69-year group was small, and its depth increase did not reach significance, likely because of low power. A significant rise in spike-specific TCR breadth and depth was observed after two AZD1222 doses relative to day 0 and relative to MenACWY recipients. Because no day 14 peak-response samples were available, the repertoires could be characterized only after the peak T cell response. The vaccine-associated CD4 TCRs covered the entire spike protein, and the dominant responses fell in regions 160-218 and 743-854. Conclusions about previously exposed vaccinees are limited, since just 6 or 7 AZD1222 recipients were seropositive for SARS-CoV-2 at baseline. Participants were mostly white British and included more females than males, and it was suggested by the authors that clonal diversity may have been underestimated.

With respect to this clone: Its antigen target is currently unknown. The record has no base qualities; no much larger clone is one base away.

The CDR3 regions of human TCRbeta chains were subjected to immunosequencing. Regarding the original processing steps: Repertoire TCRs were matched against a reference library of SARS-CoV-2-specific TCRs generated with the MIRA antigen-specificity platform. Breadth was defined as the fraction of unique TCRs that were SARS-CoV-2-associated, and depth was defined as the fraction of total T cells that were SARS-CoV-2-associated. Each spike-specific TCR was assigned to its reactive spike region and to a CD4 or CD8 class using the MIRA data. Log10-transformed breadth and depth values were compared by one-way ANOVA with Sidak's multiple comparisons tests. The source is immuneACCESS, and TCRdb retained only in-frame sequences with V and J called. Part of the clones is not carried over; for the studies checked, unresolved V genes explain less than half of this, and the remainder is unexplained. For V, J and clone size, that table is used; D and trimming come from the DNA. Across this sample there are approximately 150,000 clones, with approximately 90% seen only once. The top ten constitute 1.5% to 2% of the sample.

The germline V gene sets CDR1 to LGHNA and CDR2 to YSLEER. The CDR3 runs 14 residues from the cysteine to the phenylalanine. Just CDR3 DNA is preserved here, 42 bases in frame from base 1. Germline trimming: 3 bases from V, 2 bases from J; junction bases outside gene matches: 3. In the paper's terms, the time point label means: about 28 days (+/-7) after the second vaccine dose. AZD1222 recipients with second doses at about 4 weeks or about 12 weeks were pooled, because spike-specific TCR depth and breadth did not differ between schedules. Samples from vaccinated people were obtained from the UK trials COV001 and COV002, which included a single-blind randomized controlled phase 2/3 trial of AZD1222 (ChAdOx1 nCoV-19) in healthy adults. For TCRbeta chain sequencing, PBMC samples from trial participants were taken at day 0 and at day 28 after the second dose.

The sequence derives from an adult who received the AZD1222 COVID-19 vaccine. The input for sequencing was peripheral blood, taken 28 days after the second AZD1222 dose. The receptor chain draws on TRBV4-3 and TRBJ1-2, and TRBD1 matches 7 of the central bases. The CDR3 region reads CASSHLDRNYGYTF. The nucleotide sequence is TGCGCCAGCAGCCACCTGGACAGGAACTATGGCTACACCTTC.